Below, 29 T cell receptor beta chains from the same sample are listed, as sequenced in a study of shared clonotypes between healthy human individuals. TCRdb's copy holds only in-frame clones and misses some; the assay was immunoSEQ multiplex PCR. The sample has over 300,000 clones, about nine tenths seen once; the top ten hold roughly 15%. The sample comprised memory CD8+ T cells sorted from blood. Stated subset: CD45RO+ cells pooled with CCR7-negative TemRA cells. Every receptor here comes from a man in his late teens or twenties in good health.

This clone has a single count. The CDR3: CASSLERNTEAFF. CDR3 in DNA: TGTGCCAGCAGCTTGGAACGGAACACTGAAGCTTTCTTT. The rearrangement joins TRBV7-2 to TRBJ1-1, with D unresolved. Trimming stripped 3 bases from V and 1 base from J, with 6 bases between. The CDR3 has 13 amino acids. From germline, CDR1 is SGHTA and CDR2 FQGNSA.

The chain recombines TRBV19 with TRBJ1-6; D is unclear. Germline CDR1 reads LNHDA; CDR2 reads SQIVND (reference sequence). The length of the CDR3 is 15 residues. V shed 1 base and J shed 10 bases, with 14 bases lying between them. CDR3 loop: CASSIGPRMGSPLHF. CDR3 coding DNA: TGTGCCAGTAGTATAGGACCCAGGATGGGGTCACCCCTCCACTTT.

The J gene is TRBJ1-2, the V gene TRBV6-1; D is undetermined. V was shortened by 2 bases and J by 5 bases, with 15 bases between the two germline ends. The germline CDR1 and CDR2 sequences are MNHNS and SASEGT. This CDR3 contains 15 residues. CDR3 sequence (DNA): TGTGCCAGCAGTGAAACCGGGTTGGGGAAGTATGGCTACACCTTC. As protein: CASSETGLGKYGYTF.

The CDR3 loop reads CASSSPHRERGTDTQYF. The CDR3 nucleotides are TGTGCCAGCAGTTCGCCGCACAGGGAGAGGGGCACAGATACGCAGTATTTT. The chain employs TRBV27 and TRBJ2-3; perhaps TRBD1 as D (6 bases). The CDR3 is made up of 17 amino acids. The V gene's germline CDR1 is MNHEY and CDR2 SMNVEV (reference sequence). V lost 4 bases and J lost 1, with 18 bases in between.

This clone was observed once. This chain links TRBV19 with TRBJ1-2; possibly TRBD1 for D (6 bases). Trimming took 0 bases from V and 8 from J, leaving 13 bases between them. Germline CDR1 and CDR2: LNHDA and SQIVND (reference sequence). This CDR3 has 14 residues. Written as DNA, the CDR3 is TGTGCCAGTAGTATAGATACAGGGTCGGGAGGCTACACCTTC. This encodes CASSIDTGSGGYTF.

The chain carries TRBV6-1 and TRBJ2-2, with 7 bases lining up with TRBD1. The CDR3 has 15 amino acids. The ends lost 0 bases at V and 5 bases at J; junction bases unmatched: 3. CDR1 and CDR2 from the germline V gene are MNHNS and SASEGT. The CDR3 nucleotides are TGTGCCAGCAGTGAAGCAGGGGGCCGAACCGGGGAGCTGTTTTTT. Encoded protein: CASSEAGGRTGELFF.

This clone was seen a handful of times. A junction end diverges from the germline sequence, so it may reflect a read error. The chain couples TRBV5-1 to TRBJ2-1; tentative D call: TRBD1 (6 bases). Germline values: CDR1 SGHRS, CDR2 YFSETQ. The CDR3 has 14 amino acids. The CDR3 loop is CASSSTSQGNGQFF. The CDR3 DNA reads as TGCGCCAGCAGCTCCACCTCACAGGGTAATGGGCAGTTCTTC. Full variable domain (outside the CDR3, taken from reference TRBV5-1 and TRBJ2-1): KAGVTQTPRYLIKTRGQQVTLSCSPISGHRSVSWYQQTPGQGLQFLFEYFSETQRNKGNFPGRFSGRQFSNSRSEMNVSTLELGDSALYLCASSSTSQGNGQFFGPGTRLTVL.

The chain carries TRBV18 and TRBJ2-4; D ambiguous. Trimming took 3 bases from V and 8 from J, leaving 17 bases between them. Germline CDR1 reads KGHSH; CDR2 reads LQKENI. The CDR3 length is 15 residues. The CDR3 sequence: CASSPSIMDEDIQYF. The CDR3 nucleotides read TGTGCCAGCTCACCGAGTATAATGGACGAGGACATTCAGTACTTC.

The table lists this clone with a count of one. The chain combines TRBV2 with TRBJ2-3, with 8 bases fitting TRBD2. CDR1 and CDR2 from the germline V gene are SNHLY and FYNNEI. The CDR3 has 16 residues. The ends lost 0 bases at V and 4 bases at J; junction bases unmatched: 6. CDR3 amino acids: CASSEASGIPPDTQYF. The CDR3 DNA reads as TGTGCCAGCAGTGAAGCTAGCGGGATCCCGCCAGATACGCAGTATTTT.

This clone was counted a single time. The CDR3 spells CASSRTNNSSCDEQFF. The CDR3, as DNA: TGCGCCAGCAGCCGGACCAACAATTCTTCTTGCGATGAGCAGTTCTTC. The chain carries TRBV10-1 and TRBJ2-1; unclear D gene. Germline V gives CDR1 WNHNN, CDR2 SYGVQD (reference sequence). The CDR3 is 16 residues long. V was cut by 6 bases and J by 8 bases, with 23 bases left in between.

J is TRBJ1-4 and V is TRBV28, with D perhaps TRBD1 (6 bases). CDR3 length: 15 amino acids. The germline V gene has CDR1 MDHEN and CDR2 SYDVKM. Trimming took 5 bases from V and 7 from J, leaving 17 bases between them. CDR3 in DNA: TGTGCCAGCAGTACCTACAGGGAAGGCGGTGAAAAACTGTTTTTT. Protein product: CASSTYREGGEKLFF.

The chain combines TRBV27 with TRBJ2-7; 12 bases fit TRBD1. This CDR3 has 17 amino acids. CDR1 MNHEY and CDR2 SMNVEV come from the germline V gene (reference sequence). Trimming at V came to 2 bases and at J to 3 bases, leaving 8 bases not matched to a gene. CDR3 sequence reads: CASSLLGTGGAYYEQYF. The CDR3 DNA is TGTGCCAGCAGTTTACTGGGGACAGGGGGCGCCTACTACGAGCAGTACTTC.

This clone was seen at least ten times. Other DNA sequences in the same sample also yield this CDR3. The chain is built from TRBV5-1 and TRBJ2-7, with D perhaps matching TRBD2 (5 bases). This CDR3 has 14 amino acids. Germline V gene data show CDR1 as SGHRS and CDR2 as YFSETQ. Trimming removed 0 bases at V and 0 bases at J, with 7 bases between. Here the CDR3 DNA reads TGCGCCAGCAGCTTGGCGGGGAGCTCCTACGAGCAGTACTTC. Protein: CASSLAGSSYEQYF.

As DNA, the CDR3 is TGTGCCATCGGGGCTTCGAGCTCCTACAATGAGCAGTTCTTC. Translated, it gives CAIGASSSYNEQFF. The gene calls are TRBV10-3 and TRBJ2-1; the D gene is possibly TRBD1 (5 bases). The V and J ends lost 8 bases and 0 bases respectively, with 11 bases between them. Germline CDR1 and CDR2: ENHRY and SYGVKD. The CDR3 contains 14 residues.

This sequence joins TRBV4-3 and TRBJ1-1; D uncertain. The ends were cut back, 0 bases at V and 5 bases at J, with 13 bases in the middle. CDR3 size: 15 residues. Germline assignment: CDR1 LGHNA and CDR2 YSLEER. The CDR3 DNA follows: TGCGCCAGCAGCCAAGACAAGTCAGGTGGGACTGAAGCTTTCTTT. Its translation is CASSQDKSGGTEAFF.

The genes are TRBV11-2 and TRBJ2-5; no firm D call. This CDR3 comprises 12 residues. Germline V gene lookup returns CDR1 SGHAT and CDR2 FQNNGV. The ends were cut back, 1 base at V and 1 base at J, with 1 base in the middle. DNA of the CDR3: TGTGCCAGCAGCTTAGCCCAAGAGACCCAGTACTTC. It is translated as CASSLAQETQYF. The whole variable domain, remainder taken from reference TRBV11-2 and TRBJ2-5, is EAGVAQSPRYKIIEKRQSVAFWCNPISGHATLYWYQQILGQGPKLLIQFQNNGVVDDSQLPKDRFSAERLKGVDSTLKIQPAKLEDSAVYLCASSLAQETQYFGPGTRLLVL.

The V and J genes are TRBV5-1 and TRBJ1-4; 10 bases line up with TRBD1. The CDR3 extends over 16 amino acids. Germline V gene data show CDR1 as SGHRS and CDR2 as YFSETQ. J gave up 8 bases and V 2 bases, and 9 bases lay outside the gene matches. The CDR3 sequence is CASSFTKGQGREKLFF. CDR3 sequence (DNA): TGCGCCAGCAGCTTTACGAAGGGACAGGGGAGGGAAAAACTGTTTTTT.

The gene calls are TRBV6-5 and TRBJ1-6; D not resolved. Germline V gene data show CDR1 as MNHEY and CDR2 as SVGAGI. The V end lost 6 bases, the J end lost 9 bases, and 15 bases lay between the germline ends. The CDR3 contains 14 residues. The CDR3 DNA is TGTGCCAGCAGCCGGACTGGGCCGAGTTCACCCCTCCACTTT. This sequence encodes CASSRTGPSSPLHF.

CDR3 region: CASSLRAGVGTDTQYF. The CDR3 DNA reads as TGTGCCAGCAGCCTAAGAGCGGGAGTTGGTACAGATACGCAGTATTTT. The gene calls are TRBV5-4 and TRBJ2-3, with 8 bases fitting TRBD2. CDR3 length: 16 amino acids. Germline CDR1 reads SGHNT; CDR2 reads YYREEE (reference sequence). The V gene end was trimmed by 4 bases and the J gene end by 3 bases; junction bases not matched to a gene: 10.

The V call is TRBV29-1, the J call TRBJ2-1, with TRBD2 identical over 10 bases. V trimming: 4 bases; J trimming: 5 bases; junction bases outside the gene matches: 8. CDR1 is SQVTM and CDR2 is ANQGSEA in the germline V gene. This CDR3 region has 15 residues. CDR3 in amino acids: CSVGPLAGDHNEQFF. The CDR3 DNA reads TGCAGCGTTGGCCCCCTAGCGGGGGACCACAATGAGCAGTTCTTC.

This chain connects TRBV9 to TRBJ1-2; no clear D gene. The V gene lost 7 bases and the J gene lost 3 bases, with 10 bases spanning the gap. Germline V CDR1 and CDR2: SGDLS, YYNGEE. The CDR3 runs 12 residues. The CDR3 reads CASSEVDYGYTF. CDR3 in DNA: TGTGCCAGCTCCGAGGTGGACTATGGCTACACCTTC.

The chain carries TRBV10-3 and TRBJ2-1, with 13 bases matching TRBD2. The J segment lost 0 bases and the V segment lost 0 bases, leaving 20 bases of the junction unmatched. The CDR3 has 24 amino acids. Germline V gene sequence: CDR1 ENHRY, CDR2 SYGVKD. The CDR3 DNA reads as TGTGCCATCAGTGAGTCGTCCGCCTCCGGGACTAGCGGGAAGTGGGTGTTCTCCTACAATGAGCAGTTCTTC. It is translated as CAISESSASGTSGKWVFSYNEQFF.

Worth noting for this clone: The sample has other DNA sequences that encode this CDR3 too. The V call is TRBV11-2, the J call TRBJ1-2; D is ambiguous. Germline V gene sequence: CDR1 SGHAT, CDR2 FQNNGV. The CDR3 totals 13 residues. Trimming cost V 1 base and J 4 bases, with 7 bases left between them. The CDR3 DNA is TGTGCCAGCAGCTTAGGGGTCGGCTATGGCTACACCTTC. Translating gives CASSLGVGYGYTF.

This clone is labeled medium-sized. The chain has TRBV4-1 and TRBJ2-7, with 9 bases aligning to TRBD2. CDR1 and CDR2 (germline): MGHRA, YSYEKL. The CDR3 sequence is 16 residues long. V was pared by 0 bases and J by 3 bases, with 6 bases of the junction left unmatched. CDR3 region: CASSQDGLANLYEQYF. The CDR3 DNA follows: TGCGCCAGCAGCCAAGACGGACTAGCGAACCTCTACGAGCAGTACTTC.

The CDR3 sequence: CASSPLGGLAGIIRETQYF. CDR3 DNA sequence: TGTGCCAGCAGCCCCCTCGGGGGGCTAGCGGGGATAATACGGGAGACCCAGTACTTC. V and J are TRBV7-2 and TRBJ2-5; TRBD2 matches 9 bases. The V gene's germline CDR1 is SGHTA and CDR2 FQGNSA. V lost 5 bases to trimming and J lost 5 bases; unmatched junction nucleotides: 21. This CDR3 spans 19 amino acids.

This clone occurred once. The chain links TRBV28 to TRBJ1-5, with D uncertain. This CDR3 is 15 amino acids long. Trimming pared 3 bases from V and 5 bases from J, leaving 14 bases between. Germline lookup yields CDR1 MDHEN and CDR2 SYDVKM. The CDR3 region is CASSFEAKLDQPQHF. For the CDR3, the DNA is TGTGCCAGCAGTTTCGAGGCCAAGTTAGATCAGCCCCAGCATTTT.

The chain is built from TRBV5-6 and TRBJ1-1, with D unresolved. Trimming pared 4 bases from V and 7 bases from J, leaving 20 bases between. This CDR3 is built from 15 residues. Germline-derived CDR1 and CDR2 are SGHDT and YYEEEE. CDR3 loop: CASSPAVRESSEAFF. The DNA of the CDR3 is TGTGCCAGCAGCCCGGCTGTGAGGGAGAGCAGTGAAGCTTTCTTT.

The V and J genes are TRBV15 and TRBJ1-5, with 8 bases aligning to TRBD1. CDR3 length equals 15 residues. Germline CDR1 reads LNHNV; CDR2 reads YYDKDF (reference sequence). V lost 6 bases and J lost 5; bases outside the gene matches: 9. The CDR3 DNA is TGTGCCACCAGTACGGACAGGGAAAAGCATCAGCCCCAGCATTTT. Amino acids: CATSTDREKHQPQHF.

V usage is TRBV27 and J usage is TRBJ2-2; unclear D gene. The V end was cut by 5 bases, the J end by 5 bases, with 9 bases between. Germline values: CDR1 MNHEY, CDR2 SMNVEV (reference sequence). The CDR3 runs to 13 residues. CDR3 sequence: CASSQTETGELFF. The CDR3 coding sequence is TGTGCCAGCAGTCAGACGGAGACCGGGGAGCTGTTTTTT.